The 5 T cell receptor beta chains reported below all come from one sample, sequenced in a study of blood T cell repertoires in COVID-19. Sequenced by immunoSEQ multiplex PCR; TCRdb stores in-frame clones only, minus some. The sample comprises more than 150,000 clones, more than 85% of which are singletons, and almost 1% rests with the top ten. Source material: peripheral blood. These receptors all come from a man aged 18-30 years with acute or convalescent COVID-19.

This chain uses TRBV28 with TRBJ2-3; 10 bases map to TRBD2. V shed 10 bases and J 4 bases; nucleotides not matched to a gene: 14. Germline CDR1 and CDR2: MDHEN and SYDVKM. The length of the CDR3 is 16 residues. The CDR3 DNA follows: TGTGCCACTAGGGAGACTAGCGGGTTATCAGCAGATACGCAGTATTTT. This codes for CATRETSGLSADTQYF.

Only a few counts were recorded for this clone. The chain is built from TRBV6-5 and TRBJ1-2, with D perhaps TRBD1 (6 bases). Germline CDR1 reads MNHEY; CDR2 reads SVGAGI. The CDR3 is made up of 14 amino acids. Trimming removed 9 bases at V and 8 bases at J, with 22 bases between. The CDR3 here is CASSVLGAAGGYTF. The CDR3 bases are TGTGCCAGTTCGGTTCTGGGGGCAGCAGGAGGCTACACCTTC.

Only one count was recorded for this clone. The V gene is TRBV6-5, the J gene TRBJ1-6; unclear D gene. Germline loops: CDR1 MNHEY, CDR2 SVGAGI. The ends were cut back, 6 bases at V and 7 bases at J, with 13 bases in the middle. This CDR3 spans 14 amino acids. The CDR3 reads CASRPQTGNSPLHF. CDR3 nucleotides: TGTGCCAGCAGACCCCAAACGGGGAATTCACCCCTCCACTTT.

This clone has only one observation. This chain joins TRBV7-9 and TRBJ2-5, with no clear D. The V end was cut by 1 base, the J end by 2 bases, with 11 bases between. The germline CDR1 and CDR2 sequences are SEHNR and FQNEAQ (reference sequence). The CDR3 spans 15 residues. The CDR3 coding sequence is TGTGCCAGCAGCTTAGGGCAGCACAGTCAAGAGACCCAGTACTTC. Translated, it gives CASSLGQHSQETQYF.

V usage is TRBV5-6 and J usage is TRBJ1-1, with D maybe TRBD1 (6 bases). The V and J ends lost 0 bases and 4 bases respectively, with 13 bases between them. Germline loops: CDR1 SGHDT, CDR2 YYEEEE. The CDR3 totals 15 residues. This chain's CDR3 is CASSLDLGRGTEAFF. Written as DNA, the CDR3 is TGTGCCAGCAGCTTGGATTTGGGCAGGGGCACTGAAGCTTTCTTT.